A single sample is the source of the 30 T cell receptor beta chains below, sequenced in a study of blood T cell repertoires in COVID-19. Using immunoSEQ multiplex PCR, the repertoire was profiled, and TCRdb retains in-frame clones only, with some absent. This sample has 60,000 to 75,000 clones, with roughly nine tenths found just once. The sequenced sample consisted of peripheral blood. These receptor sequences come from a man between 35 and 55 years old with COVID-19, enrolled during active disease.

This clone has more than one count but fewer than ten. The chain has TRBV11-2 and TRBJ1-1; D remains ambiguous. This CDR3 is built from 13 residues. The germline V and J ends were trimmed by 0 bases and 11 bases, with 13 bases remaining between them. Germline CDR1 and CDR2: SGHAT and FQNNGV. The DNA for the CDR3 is TGTGCCAGCAGCTTAGATCGTTACCAAGCGGCTTTCTTT. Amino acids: CASSLDRYQAAFF.

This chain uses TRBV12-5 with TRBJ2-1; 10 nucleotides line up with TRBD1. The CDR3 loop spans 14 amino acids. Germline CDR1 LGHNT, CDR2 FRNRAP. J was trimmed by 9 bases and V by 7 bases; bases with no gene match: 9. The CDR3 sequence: CASAPGQGGREQFF. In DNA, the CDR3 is TGTGCTAGTGCCCCTGGACAGGGGGGACGTGAGCAGTTCTTC. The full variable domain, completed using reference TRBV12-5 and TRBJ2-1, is DARVTQTPRHKVTEMGQEVTMRCQPILGHNTVFWYRQTMMQGLELLAYFRNRAPLDDSGMPKDRFSAEMPDATLATLKIQPSEPRDSAVYFCASAPGQGGREQFFGPGTRLTVL.

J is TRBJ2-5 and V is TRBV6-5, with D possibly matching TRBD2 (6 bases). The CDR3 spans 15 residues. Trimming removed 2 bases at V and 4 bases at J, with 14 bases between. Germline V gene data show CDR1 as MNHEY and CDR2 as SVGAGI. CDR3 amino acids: CASSYQGGLGETQYF. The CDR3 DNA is TGTGCCAGCAGTTACCAGGGAGGATTGGGAGAGACCCAGTACTTC.

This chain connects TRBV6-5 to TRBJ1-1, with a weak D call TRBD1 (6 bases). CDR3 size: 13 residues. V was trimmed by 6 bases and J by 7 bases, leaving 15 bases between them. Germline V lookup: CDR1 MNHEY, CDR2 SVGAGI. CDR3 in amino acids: CASSFETRGEAFF. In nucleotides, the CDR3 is TGTGCCAGCAGCTTTGAAACCAGGGGTGAAGCTTTCTTT.

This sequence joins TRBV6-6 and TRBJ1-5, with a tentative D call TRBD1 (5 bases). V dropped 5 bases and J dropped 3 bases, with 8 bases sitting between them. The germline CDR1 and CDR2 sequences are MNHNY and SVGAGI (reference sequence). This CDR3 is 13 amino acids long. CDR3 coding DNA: TGTGCCAGCAGTCCTGGGGCCAATCAGCCCCAGCATTTT. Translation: CASSPGANQPQHF.

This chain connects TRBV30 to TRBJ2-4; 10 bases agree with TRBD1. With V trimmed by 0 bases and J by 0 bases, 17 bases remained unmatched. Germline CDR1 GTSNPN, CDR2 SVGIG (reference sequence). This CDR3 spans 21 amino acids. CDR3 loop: CAWSVQQRTGGPRIAKNIQYF. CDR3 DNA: TGTGCCTGGAGTGTACAGCAACGGACAGGGGGGCCGAGGATAGCCAAAAACATTCAGTACTTC.

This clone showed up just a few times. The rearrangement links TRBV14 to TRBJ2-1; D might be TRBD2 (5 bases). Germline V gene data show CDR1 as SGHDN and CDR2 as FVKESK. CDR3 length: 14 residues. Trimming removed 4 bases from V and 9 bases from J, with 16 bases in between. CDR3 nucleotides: TGTGCCAGCAGCCCCCACACGGGGTCGACTGAGCAGTTCTTC. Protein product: CASSPHTGSTEQFF.

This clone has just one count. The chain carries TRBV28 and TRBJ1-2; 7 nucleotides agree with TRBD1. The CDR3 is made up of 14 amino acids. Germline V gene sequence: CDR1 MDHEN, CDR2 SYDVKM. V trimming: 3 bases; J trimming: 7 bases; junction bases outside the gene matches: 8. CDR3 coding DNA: TGTGCCAGCAGTTTGGGTTTAGGGGGCGTTGGCTACACCTTC. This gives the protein CASSLGLGGVGYTF.

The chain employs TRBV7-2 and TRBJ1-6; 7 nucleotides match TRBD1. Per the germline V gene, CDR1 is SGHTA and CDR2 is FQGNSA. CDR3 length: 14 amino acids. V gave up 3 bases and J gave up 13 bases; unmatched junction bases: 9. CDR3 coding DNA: TGTGCCAGCAGCTTGGGACAGTTTGTTAATCCCCTCCACTTT. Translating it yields CASSLGQFVNPLHF.

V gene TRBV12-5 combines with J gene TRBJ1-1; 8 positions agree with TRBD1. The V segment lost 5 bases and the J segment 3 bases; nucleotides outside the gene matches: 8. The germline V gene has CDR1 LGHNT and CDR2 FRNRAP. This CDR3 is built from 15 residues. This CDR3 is CASGPGQGRYTEAFF. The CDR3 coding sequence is TGTGCTAGTGGTCCCGGACAGGGCAGGTACACTGAAGCTTTCTTT. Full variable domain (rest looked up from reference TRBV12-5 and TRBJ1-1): DARVTQTPRHKVTEMGQEVTMRCQPILGHNTVFWYRQTMMQGLELLAYFRNRAPLDDSGMPKDRFSAEMPDATLATLKIQPSEPRDSAVYFCASGPGQGRYTEAFFGQGTRLTVV.

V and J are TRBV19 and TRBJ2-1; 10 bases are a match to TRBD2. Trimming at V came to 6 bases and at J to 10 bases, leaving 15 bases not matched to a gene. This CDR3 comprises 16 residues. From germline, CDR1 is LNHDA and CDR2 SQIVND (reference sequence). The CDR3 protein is CASSITSGAGRGEQFF. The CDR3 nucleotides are TGTGCCAGTAGCATCACTAGCGGGGCCGGGCGCGGGGAGCAGTTCTTC.

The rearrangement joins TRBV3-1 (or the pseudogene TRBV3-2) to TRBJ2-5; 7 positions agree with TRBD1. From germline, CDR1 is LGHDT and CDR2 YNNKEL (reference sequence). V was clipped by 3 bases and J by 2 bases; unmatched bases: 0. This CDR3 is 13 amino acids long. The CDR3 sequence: CASSQGQQETQYF. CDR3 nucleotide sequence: TGTGCCAGCAGCCAGGGACAGCAAGAGACCCAGTACTTC.

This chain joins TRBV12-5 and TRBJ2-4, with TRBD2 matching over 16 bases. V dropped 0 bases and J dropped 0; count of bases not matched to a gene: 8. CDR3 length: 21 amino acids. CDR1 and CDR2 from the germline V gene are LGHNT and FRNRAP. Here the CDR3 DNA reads TGTGCTAGTGGTTTGGTTCTAGGGACTAGCGGGGGGGACTTAGCCAAAAACATTCAGTACTTC. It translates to CASGLVLGTSGGDLAKNIQYF.

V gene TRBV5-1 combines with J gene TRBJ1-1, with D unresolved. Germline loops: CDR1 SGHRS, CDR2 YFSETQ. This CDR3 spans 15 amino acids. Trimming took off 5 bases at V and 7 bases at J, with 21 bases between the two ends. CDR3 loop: CASRTLTAGRDEAFF. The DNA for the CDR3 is TGCGCCAGCAGAACACTAACGGCAGGACGGGATGAAGCTTTCTTT.

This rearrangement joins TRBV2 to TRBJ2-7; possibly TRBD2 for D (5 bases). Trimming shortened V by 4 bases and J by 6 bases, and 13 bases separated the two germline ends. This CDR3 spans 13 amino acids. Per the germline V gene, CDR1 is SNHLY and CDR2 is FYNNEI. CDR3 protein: CASSGQDLGEQYF. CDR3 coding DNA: TGTGCCAGCAGTGGTCAGGACTTGGGCGAGCAGTACTTC. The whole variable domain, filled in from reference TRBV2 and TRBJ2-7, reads EPEVTQTPSHQVTQMGQEVILRCVPISNHLYFYWYRQILGQKVEFLVSFYNNEISEKSEIFDDQFSVERPDGSNFTLKIRSTKLEDSAMYFCASSGQDLGEQYFGPGTRLTVT.

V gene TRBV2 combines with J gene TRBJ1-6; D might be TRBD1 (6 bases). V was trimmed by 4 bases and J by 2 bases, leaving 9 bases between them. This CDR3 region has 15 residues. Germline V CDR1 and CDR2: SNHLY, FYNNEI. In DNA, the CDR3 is TGTGCCAGCAGTGTACAGGGTCCCTATAATTCACCCCTCCACTTT. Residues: CASSVQGPYNSPLHF. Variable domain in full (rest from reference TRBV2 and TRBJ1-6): EPEVTQTPSHQVTQMGQEVILRCVPISNHLYFYWYRQILGQKVEFLVSFYNNEISEKSEIFDDQFSVERPDGSNFTLKIRSTKLEDSAMYFCASSVQGPYNSPLHFGNGTRLTVT.

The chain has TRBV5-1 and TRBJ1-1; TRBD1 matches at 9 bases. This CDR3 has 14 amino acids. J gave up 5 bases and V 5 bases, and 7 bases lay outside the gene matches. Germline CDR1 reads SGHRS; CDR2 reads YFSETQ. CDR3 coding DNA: TGCGCCAGCAGTCCGGGACAGGGTGAAACTGAAGCTTTCTTT. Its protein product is CASSPGQGETEAFF.

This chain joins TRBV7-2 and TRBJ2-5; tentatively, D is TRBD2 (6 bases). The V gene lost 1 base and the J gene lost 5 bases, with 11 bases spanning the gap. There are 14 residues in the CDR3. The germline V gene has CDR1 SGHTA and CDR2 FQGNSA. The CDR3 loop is CASSLGAGWETQYF. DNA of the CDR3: TGTGCCAGCAGCTTAGGGGCGGGGTGGGAGACCCAGTACTTC.

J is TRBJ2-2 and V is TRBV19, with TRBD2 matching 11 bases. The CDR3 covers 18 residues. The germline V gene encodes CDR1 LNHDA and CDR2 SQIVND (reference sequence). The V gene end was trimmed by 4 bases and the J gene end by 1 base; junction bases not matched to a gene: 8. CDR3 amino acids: CASSRFLAGGLNTGELFF. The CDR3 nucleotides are TGTGCCAGTAGTAGGTTTCTAGCGGGGGGACTGAACACCGGGGAGCTGTTTTTT.

The CDR3 DNA sequence: TGCGCCAGCAGCTTGGGAACTACCCAAGAGACCCAGTACTTC. It yields the protein CASSLGTTQETQYF. The chain employs TRBV5-1 and TRBJ2-5; D is undetermined. Trimming shortened V by 0 bases and J by 1 base, and 7 bases separated the two germline ends. The length of the CDR3 is 14 residues. CDR1 SGHRS and CDR2 YFSETQ come from the germline V gene.

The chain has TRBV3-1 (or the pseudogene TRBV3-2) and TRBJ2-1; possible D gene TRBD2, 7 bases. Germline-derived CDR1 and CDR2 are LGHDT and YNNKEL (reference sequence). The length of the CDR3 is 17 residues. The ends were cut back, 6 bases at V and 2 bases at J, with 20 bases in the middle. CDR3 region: CASRGHGRGPAYNEQFF. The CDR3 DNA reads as TGTGCCAGCAGGGGTCATGGGCGGGGGCCAGCCTACAATGAGCAGTTCTTC.

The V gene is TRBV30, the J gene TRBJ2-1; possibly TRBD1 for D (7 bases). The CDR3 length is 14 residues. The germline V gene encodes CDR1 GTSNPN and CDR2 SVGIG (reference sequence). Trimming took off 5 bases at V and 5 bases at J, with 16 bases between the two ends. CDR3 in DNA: TGTGCCTGGGGGGGGCTTACAGGGGACAATGAGCAGTTCTTC. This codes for CAWGGLTGDNEQFF.

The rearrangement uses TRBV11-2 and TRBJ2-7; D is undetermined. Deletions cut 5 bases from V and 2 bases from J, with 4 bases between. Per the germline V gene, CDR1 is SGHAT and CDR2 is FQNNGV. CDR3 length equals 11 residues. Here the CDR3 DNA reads TGTGCCAGCAGCGTAACCTACGAGCAGTACTTC. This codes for CASSVTYEQYF.

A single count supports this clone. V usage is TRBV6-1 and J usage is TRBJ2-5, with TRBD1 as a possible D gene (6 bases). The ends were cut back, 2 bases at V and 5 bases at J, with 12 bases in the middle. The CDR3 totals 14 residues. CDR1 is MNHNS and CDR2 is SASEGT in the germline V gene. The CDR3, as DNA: TGTGCCAGCAGTGAATACAGGGTTGGGGAGACCCAGTACTTC. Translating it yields CASSEYRVGETQYF.

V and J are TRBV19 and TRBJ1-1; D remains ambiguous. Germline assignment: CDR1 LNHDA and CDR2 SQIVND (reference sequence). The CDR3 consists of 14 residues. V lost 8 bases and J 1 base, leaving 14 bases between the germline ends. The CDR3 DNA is TGTGCCAGTCATCGAATCGAGGGGAACACTGAAGCTTTCTTT. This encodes CASHRIEGNTEAFF.

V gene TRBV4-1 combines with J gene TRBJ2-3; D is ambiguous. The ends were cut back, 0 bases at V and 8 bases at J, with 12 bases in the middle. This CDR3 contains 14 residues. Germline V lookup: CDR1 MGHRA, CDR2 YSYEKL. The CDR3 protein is CASSQDQSRPTQYF. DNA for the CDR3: TGCGCCAGCAGCCAAGATCAGTCTAGGCCTACGCAGTATTTT.

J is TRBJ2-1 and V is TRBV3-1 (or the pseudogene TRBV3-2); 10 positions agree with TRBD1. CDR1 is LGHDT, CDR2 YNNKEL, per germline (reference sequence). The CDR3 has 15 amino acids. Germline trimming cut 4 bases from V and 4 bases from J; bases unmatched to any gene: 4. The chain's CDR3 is CASSPRTGGYNEQFF. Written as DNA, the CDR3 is TGTGCCAGCAGCCCCCGGACAGGGGGATACAATGAGCAGTTCTTC.

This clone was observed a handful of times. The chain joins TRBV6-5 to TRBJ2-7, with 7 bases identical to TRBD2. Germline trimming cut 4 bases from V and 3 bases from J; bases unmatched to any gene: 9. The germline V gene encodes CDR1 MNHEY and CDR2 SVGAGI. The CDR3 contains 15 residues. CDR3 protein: CASSLEDSGYYEQYF. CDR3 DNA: TGTGCCAGCAGTTTAGAAGATAGCGGGTACTACGAGCAGTACTTC.

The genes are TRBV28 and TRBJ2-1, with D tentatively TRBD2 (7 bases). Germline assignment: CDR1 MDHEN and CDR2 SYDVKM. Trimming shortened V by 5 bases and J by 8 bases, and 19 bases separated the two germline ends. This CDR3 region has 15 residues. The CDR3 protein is CASSEGGTPRDEQFF. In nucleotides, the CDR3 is TGTGCCAGCAGTGAGGGGGGGACTCCCCGGGATGAGCAGTTCTTC.

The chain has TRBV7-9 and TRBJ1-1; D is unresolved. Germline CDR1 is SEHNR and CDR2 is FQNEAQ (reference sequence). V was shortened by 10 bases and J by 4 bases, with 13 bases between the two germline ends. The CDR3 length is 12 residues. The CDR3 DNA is TGTGCCAAGGAGCACCCGAGCACTGAAGCTTTCTTT. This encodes CAKEHPSTEAFF.